This is a list of T cell receptor beta chains from one sample in a study of cytomegalovirus exposure and HLA in healthy donors. Data came from immunoSEQ multiplex PCR; TCRdb stores just in-frame clones and leaves some out. The sample lists hundreds of thousands of clones, roughly 90% seen once, with roughly 1% in the top ten. Sequences were obtained from PBMCs. All receptors derive from a woman under 30 in good health and CMV-seronegative. The CDR3 runs from the conserved cysteine through the conserved F or W. Where a row states a size, it is once, few, many or the class of an expanded clone; other rows omit it.

TRBV28,-,CASGGGAGNTIYF
TRBV6-5,-,CASGIGREGNEQFF
TRBV6-5,once,CASSYGTGSPYEQYF
TRBV25-1,-,CASSESGNGELFF
TRBV30,few,CARDQGDVYGYTF
TRBV7-9,-,CASSLASGSGEQYF
TRBV28,-,CASSGGALWYGYTF
TRBV2,-,CASSGAAGRIGTQYF
TRBV27,-,CASSPLIGLAGDEQFF
TRBV28,once,CASSLRAREGRGEQFF
TRBV7-3,-,CASSPHPDSQGYTF
TRBV7-9,-,CASSPRETSGQYYEQYF
TRBV4-3,-,CASSPLAGGALGLGANVLTF
TRBV7-9,-,CASSLLGVNQPQHF
TRBV21-1,-,CASSKCEGLNTEAFF
TRBV4-3,-,CASSRRLAGGSNEQFF
TRBV28,few,CASSSAYEQYF
TRBV28,-,CASSPTLGLAWEQYF
TRBV10-3,-,CATQDRADYGYTF
TRBV18,-,CASSPRGGPYGYTF
TRBV21-1,few,CASSHKSYEQYF
TRBV7-2,few,CASSMVAGAGTGELFF
TRBV5-6,-,CASSSLDRTVTEAFF
TRBV28,-,CASSLLRFGEDEQYF
TRBV9,few,CASSGSELDGYTF
TRBV18,-,CASSGDSATNEKLFF
TRBV5-4,-,CASSLAPDRDHEQYF
TRBV10-3,-,CAIRAGTGDYEQYF
TRBV30,-,CAWSPLTSGIGDTQYF
TRBV5-1,-,CASSSVGGRIVSEAFF
TRBV30,-,CASSRLADPYEQYF
TRBV1,-,CTSSQDIPGRLAGVLRPPTDTQYF
TRBV5-1,once,CASSLLFSGGSSYNEQFF
TRBV6-1,-,CASSGQGISNQPQHF
TRBV28,-,CASSIQTGYGYTF
TRBV6-5,-,CASSYARTVSTDTQYF
TRBV5-4,few,CASSFSGGVGKETQYF
TRBV6-1,-,CASIVGPGGTDTQYF
TRBV6-5,once,CASSQARNTEAFF
TRBV28,-,CASSLWPRDNGYTF
TRBV15,-,CATSDRTGSGYGYTF
TRBV6-1,-,CASSELGGFYGYTF
TRBV19,-,CASSTLGRGGTEAFF
TRBV9,once,CASSPTGAQGGYTF
TRBV9,-,CASSVGPGDNTEAFF
TRBV6-1,-,CASITGNGNTIYF
TRBV6-1,-,CASRSAYNEQFF
TRBV9,-,CASSVGPSLQAWEAFF
TRBV11-2,-,CASSINPGTPAYEQYF
TRBV7-3,-,CASSSRGLAGVPGELFF
TRBV28,-,CASIGGSGSYNEQFF
TRBV5-1,once,CASSLGQGASGELFF
TRBV29-1,-,CSVGAIVEDTQYF